This TCR beta chain was identified during a study of blood T cell repertoires in COVID-19. As handled by the study authors: Researchers report that nucleated cell counts were estimated from reference gene primer amplification. Assay used: immunoSEQ multiplex PCR; TCRdb lists only in-frame clones, some missing. The D gene and trimming were derived from the DNA, and the V and J assignments and clone size from that table. Among 150,000 or so clones listed, roughly 87% were seen once. This clone was counted once. Trimming cost V 5 bases and J 6 bases, with 16 bases left between them. The CDR3 sequence is 14 residues long. CDR1 and CDR2 (germline): LNHDA, SQIVND (reference sequence). Those who participated ranged in age from 18 to 89 years and resided in about two dozen US areas. Participants reported their clinical history, and cohort assignment relied on those reports.

The source is a woman aged 40 to 49 who had been exposed to COVID-19. The V call is TRBV19, the J call TRBJ2-5, with a possible D match to TRBD1 (6 bases). The specimen sequenced was PBMCs or T cells enriched from blood (not recorded which). The CDR3 DNA is TGTGCCAGTAGTTGGGGACAAGACAGAAAGACCCAGTACTTC. Translating gives CASSWGQDRKTQYF. The full variable domain, with the rest looked up from reference TRBV19 and TRBJ2-5, is DGGITQSPKYLFRKEGQNVTLSCEQNLNHDAMYWYRQDPGQGLRLIYYSQIVNDFQKGDIAEGYSVSREKKESFPLTVTSAQKNPTAFYLCASSWGQDRKTQYFGPGTRLLVL.